Listed here is a single T cell receptor (beta chain). When the RNA was reverse transcribed, random hexamers were used with an input of roughly 0.5 to 1 ug. Across 54 Vbeta and 13 Jbeta, immunoSEQ multiplex PCR amplified TCR beta CDR3. TCRdb passed the immunoSEQ multiplex PCR reads through MiXCR, listing each CDR3 protein once. The table lists 200,000 to 250,000 distinct CDR3 sequences, just under 95% of them singletons. These data originate in a study of CD8 T cells in Susac syndrome. This CDR3 contains 15 residues. The germline V and J ends were trimmed by 0 bases and 5 bases, with 10 bases remaining between them. Germline lookup yields CDR1 SNHLY and CDR2 FYNNEI. Peripheral blood CD8+ and CD4+ T cells were profiled by TCR beta sequencing. In the multiple sclerosis control group, patients were treatment-naive and had stable or active relapsing-remitting disease. Bulk CD8+ and CD4+ cells came from magnetic negative isolation; CD8+ TEMRA by FACS.

The chain uses TRBV2 and TRBJ2-2; D is unclear. This receptor was taken from a human donor with multiple sclerosis. Sequenced material: CD4+ T cells from PBMCs. CDR3 coding DNA: TGTGCCAGCAGTGAAGCGCAGGTTGGAACCGGGGAGCTGTTTTTT. Protein sequence: CASSEAQVGTGELFF.